The sequence of this TCR beta chain was determined in a study of T cell clonality in common variable immunodeficiency (dated by TCRdb to about 2015). The paper's findings and limits, for the study overall: TCRbeta clonality was higher in CVID subjects than in healthy controls (t-test p = 0.018), and the increase was most characteristic of about a third of subjects. Patient heterogeneity within the CVID cohort put limits on correlating repertoire features with clinical complications. Fewer deletions and N-nucleotide insertions were reportedly observed in CVID TCRbeta sequences, and highly modified clones with 13 or more V deletions were reportedly absent from CVID TCRbeta sequences. Even though DNA input was the same, control samples had an average of about 80,000 unique sequences each, compared with roughly 32,000 in CVID samples. It was noted by the authors that sequencing of the repertoires of T cell subpopulations would be needed to clarify the cause of the increased clonality in CVID. Healthy controls shared more TCRbeta clones with each other than CVID subjects shared among themselves (p < 0.0001).

CVID samples and control samples contributed equivalent amounts of genomic DNA as sequencing input. For every sample, a 60 bp segment covering the rearranged TCRbeta CDR3 region was amplified and then sequenced. The immunoSEQ assay, a bias-corrected multiplex PCR combined with high-throughput sequencing, was used to amplify TCRbeta. Processing in the source paper ran as follows. Every unique nucleotide sequence counted as a clone and was annotated with V, D and J genes, copy number and frequency. Sequences were labeled productive if in frame, and non-productive if out of frame or containing stop codons. As previously described, clonality was calculated on the basis of Shannon's entropy. Mean CDR3 Kyte-Doolittle hydropathy was derived from the predicted amino acid sequences of productive clones. Hierarchical clustering of scaled V gene usage was performed with the R hclust function using Manhattan distance and complete linkage. Sharing of clones by CDR3 amino acid sequence was evaluated by resampling 12 repertoires per group over 100 rounds. The repertoires were screened for over 60 published EBV-specific TCRbeta sequences and approximately 230 published CMV-specific TCRbeta sequences. Analysis left out a couple of CVID samples that produced under 10,000 sequences, so roughly 45 CVID repertoires remained. TCRdb provides this immuneACCESS table in a form limited to in-frame rearrangements. Some clones are lacking; in checked studies, under half of them reflect an unresolved V gene, and why the rest are absent is not known. The V and J calls and clone size come from that table; D and trimming were worked out from the DNA. This sample was tabulated with roughly 16,000 clones, among which there are no singletons. The ten top clones hold 11% to 15% of the sample.

Standard criteria were used to diagnose CVID, namely serum IgG, IgA and/or IgM reduced below the normal range together with specific antibody deficiency. There were 44 subjects in the CVID group (approximately 15 female and 29 male), ranging in age from about 9 to 65 years, with a mean age of 40. Most of the CVID patients and most of the healthy controls were of Caucasian heritage. At the time of study participation, every CVID subject had been on replacement immunoglobulin therapy for one year or longer. At the time of blood collection, no CVID subject was ill or was being treated with immunomodulatory or immunosuppressive medication. Heparinized peripheral whole blood samples of about 5 to 9 ml were obtained from each donor. Genomic DNA from adults with common variable immune deficiency (CVID) and from healthy adult controls was used to sequence TCRbeta CDR3 repertoires. Diluted blood was density-centrifuged over Hypaque 1077 or Ficoll-Paque to isolate peripheral blood mononuclear cells. Unsorted mononuclear cells served as the source of genomic DNA, which was extracted either by Qiagen column purification or by a centrifugation-based method.

The germline V gene (reference sequence) yields LNHDA for CDR1 and SQIVND for CDR2. The CDR3 covers 13 residues, taking in both the cysteine and the phenylalanine. Only the CDR3 bases that were read are kept: 30 of them, in frame from base 1. The trim is 6 bases for V and 6 bases for J, with a gap of 13 bases between the germline ends. Comment on this clone: Its antigen target is currently unknown. The sequenced fragment ends 3 residues before the CDR3 boundary, so the rest is inferred from the germline J gene.

In this chain, TRBV19 is recombined with TRBJ2-3, and possibly TRBD1, on 6 matching bases. This clonotype was obtained from a human donor with common variable immunodeficiency. Input material: peripheral blood mononuclear cells. Here the CDR3 is given as CASSPTGKDTQYF. The sequenced part of the CDR3 DNA is TGTGCCAGTAGCCCTACAGGGAAGGATACG. Beyond the CDR3, the reference TRBV19 and TRBJ2-3 genes provide the residues; the full variable domain reads: DGGITQSPKYLFRKEGQNVTLSCEQNLNHDAMYWYRQDPGQGLRLIYYSQIVNDFQKGDIAEGYSVSREKKESFPLTVTSAQKNPTAFYLCASSPTGKDTQYFGPGTRLTVL.